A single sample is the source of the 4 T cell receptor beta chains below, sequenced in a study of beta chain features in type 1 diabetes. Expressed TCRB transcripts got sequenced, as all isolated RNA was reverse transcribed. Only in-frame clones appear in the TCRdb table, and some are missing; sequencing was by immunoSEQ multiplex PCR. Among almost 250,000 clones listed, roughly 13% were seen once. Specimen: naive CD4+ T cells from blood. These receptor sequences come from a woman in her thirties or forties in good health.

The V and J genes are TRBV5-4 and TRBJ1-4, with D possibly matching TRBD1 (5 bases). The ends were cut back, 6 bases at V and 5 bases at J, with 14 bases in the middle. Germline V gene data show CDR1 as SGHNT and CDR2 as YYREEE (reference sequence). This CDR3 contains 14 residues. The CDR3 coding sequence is TGTGCCAGCACCCAAACAGGTGCGAATGAAAAACTGTTTTTT. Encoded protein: CASTQTGANEKLFF.

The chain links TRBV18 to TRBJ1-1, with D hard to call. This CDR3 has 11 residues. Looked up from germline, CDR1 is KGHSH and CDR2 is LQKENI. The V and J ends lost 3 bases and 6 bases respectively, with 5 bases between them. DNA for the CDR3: TGTGCCAGCTCACCGTGGCCTGAAGCTTTCTTT. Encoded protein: CASSPWPEAFF.

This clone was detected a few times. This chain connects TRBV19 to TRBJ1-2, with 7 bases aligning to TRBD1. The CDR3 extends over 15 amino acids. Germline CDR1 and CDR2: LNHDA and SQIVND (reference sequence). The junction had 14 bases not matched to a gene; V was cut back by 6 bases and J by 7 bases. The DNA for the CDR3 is TGTGCCAGTAGGGGGACAGCCACCCTTCCCGGTGGCTACACCTTC. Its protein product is CASRGTATLPGGYTF.

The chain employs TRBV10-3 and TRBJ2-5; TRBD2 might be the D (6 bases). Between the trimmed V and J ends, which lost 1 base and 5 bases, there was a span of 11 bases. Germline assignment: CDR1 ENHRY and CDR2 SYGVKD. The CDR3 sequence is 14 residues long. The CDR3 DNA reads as TGTGCCATCAGTGAGTTCGGAGGGAAGGAGACCCAGTACTTC. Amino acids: CAISEFGGKETQYF.